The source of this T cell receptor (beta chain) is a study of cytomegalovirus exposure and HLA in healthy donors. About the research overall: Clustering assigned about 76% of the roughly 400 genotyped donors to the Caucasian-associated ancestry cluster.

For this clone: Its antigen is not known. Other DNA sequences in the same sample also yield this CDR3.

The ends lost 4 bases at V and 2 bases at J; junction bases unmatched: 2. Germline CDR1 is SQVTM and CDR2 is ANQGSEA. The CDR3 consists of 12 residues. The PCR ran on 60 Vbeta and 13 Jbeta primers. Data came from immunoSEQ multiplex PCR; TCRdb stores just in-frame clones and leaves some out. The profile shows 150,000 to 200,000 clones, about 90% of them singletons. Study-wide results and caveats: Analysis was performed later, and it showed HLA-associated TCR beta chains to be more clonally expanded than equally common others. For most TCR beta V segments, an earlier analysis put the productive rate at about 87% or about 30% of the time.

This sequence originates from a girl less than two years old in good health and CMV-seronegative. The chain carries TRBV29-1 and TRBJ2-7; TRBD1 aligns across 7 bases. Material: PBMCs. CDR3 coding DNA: TGCAGCGTTGGGCAGGGGGCCTACGAGCAGTACTTC. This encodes CSVGQGAYEQYF.